Below, one T cell receptor beta chain is given with its context. It was during active infection that Seattle patients were enrolled and then longitudinally followed. The sample originates from a study of blood T cell repertoires in COVID-19. Across the whole study: Researchers got acute and convalescent COVID-19 samples from the United States, Italy and Spain. PBMCs, B-cell-depleted T cells, or T cells provided the cDNA or gDNA that made up the material.

Original methodology: Using reference gene primer amplification, nucleated cell counts were estimated. Sequencing was performed with immunoSEQ multiplex PCR; in TCRdb, only in-frame clones are kept and a portion is missing. That table furnishes V, J and clone size, whereas the DNA furnished D and trimming. Among 150,000 or so clones listed, 80% to 90% were seen once. Germline V lookup: CDR1 MNHEY, CDR2 SVGAGI. The V gene lost 6 bases and the J gene lost 3 bases, with 18 bases spanning the gap. CDR3 length: 15 amino acids. The receptor was derived from a man younger than 30 with COVID-19, enrolled during active disease. The chain couples TRBV6-5 to TRBJ2-7; weak D call: TRBD2 (6 bases). The specimen was peripheral blood. The chain's CDR3 is CASSLYGTAGYEQYF. The CDR3 DNA reads as TGTGCCAGCAGCCTCTATGGGACTGCAGGCTACGAGCAGTACTTC.